This entry lists 13 T cell receptor beta chains sequenced from one sample in a study of blood T cells in healthy people across ages. Then a second PCR, running roughly 6 to 11 cycles, was carried out with a sample-barcoded 5' primer and a J-beta primer mix. TCRdb redid the calling of the 5' RACE reads with MiXCR, one entry per CDR3 protein. There are around 1.1 million distinct CDR3 sequences in the sample; around two fifths occur only once, and around 13% lies in the top ten. Material: blood. The receptors here all came from a man aged 18-30 years in good health.

Here the CDR3 reads CASSSRSPSYNEQFF. CDR3 coding DNA: TGTGCCAGCAGCTCCAGGAGTCCCTCCTACAATGAGCAGTTCTTC. The rearrangement links TRBV7-2 to TRBJ2-1; D call uncertain. The ends were cut back, 4 bases at V and 0 bases at J, with 10 bases in the middle. CDR3 length: 15 residues. CDR1 and CDR2 (germline): SGHTA, FQGNSA.

This sequence joins TRBV27 and TRBJ2-1; tentatively, D is TRBD2 (7 bases). Trimming took 8 bases from V and 5 from J, leaving 16 bases between them. In germline, CDR1 is MNHEY, CDR2 SMNVEV (reference sequence). The CDR3 contains 14 residues. This CDR3 reads CASCRRGGHNEQFF. CDR3 in DNA: TGTGCCAGCTGCCGTCGCGGGGGCCACAATGAGCAGTTCTTC.

This rearrangement joins TRBV4-3 to TRBJ1-1; D call uncertain. The germline V gene encodes CDR1 LGHNA and CDR2 YSLEER. The V and J ends lost 5 bases and 1 base respectively, with 11 bases between them. This CDR3 contains 14 residues. CDR3 DNA: TGCGCCAGCAGCTTTTCAGCGGGGAACACTGAAGCTTTCTTT. Translation: CASSFSAGNTEAFF.

The table lists this clonotype with a few counts. The gene calls are TRBV12-3 or TRBV12-4 and TRBJ1-1; possible D gene TRBD1, 6 bases. V was trimmed by 2 bases and J by 6 bases, leaving 16 bases between them. The CDR3 totals 15 residues. The CDR3 protein is CASSLTTGSVAEAFF. CDR3 DNA: TGTGCCAGCAGTTTAACAACAGGGAGTGTCGCTGAAGCTTTCTTT.

The rearrangement uses TRBV2 and TRBJ1-2, with 8 nucleotides matching TRBD1. Germline V lookup: CDR1 SNHLY, CDR2 FYNNEI. This CDR3 region has 15 residues. The V gene end was trimmed by 4 bases and the J gene end by 3 bases; junction bases not matched to a gene: 7. The CDR3 DNA reads as TGTGCCAGCAGTGCCCGGACAGGGTCTGACTATGGCTACACCTTC. Its protein is CASSARTGSDYGYTF. The full variable domain, with the rest looked up from reference TRBV2 and TRBJ1-2, is EPEVTQTPSHQVTQMGQEVILRCVPISNHLYFYWYRQILGQKVEFLVSFYNNEISEKSEIFDDQFSVERPDGSNFTLKIRSTKLEDSAMYFCASSARTGSDYGYTFGSGTRLTVV.

In its sample, this clonotype was seen a few times. The rearrangement uses TRBV3-1 and TRBJ1-4, with D hard to call. V dropped 4 bases and J dropped 3 bases, with 12 bases sitting between them. Germline assignment: CDR1 LGHDT and CDR2 YNNKEL (reference sequence). This CDR3 comprises 15 residues. CDR3 nucleotides: TGTGCCAGCAGCCGCCGGGAATTACCTAATGAAAAACTGTTTTTT. It specifies CASSRRELPNEKLFF.

This clonotype was seen more than once but under ten times. The gene calls are TRBV29-1 and TRBJ1-2, with D tentatively TRBD1 (5 bases). This CDR3 region has 13 residues. V lost 4 bases, J lost 8 bases, and 17 bases lay in between. The germline V gene has CDR1 SQVTM and CDR2 ANQGSEA. The CDR3 DNA follows: TGCAGCGTTGGGATGACCCGGGGACCGGGCTACACCTTC. Translated, it gives CSVGMTRGPGYTF.

The chain recombines TRBV29-1 with TRBJ1-1; D is undetermined. The V gene's germline CDR1 is SQVTM and CDR2 ANQGSEA. The V end was cut by 7 bases, the J end by 0 bases, with 6 bases between. The CDR3 totals 11 residues. The CDR3 coding sequence is TGCAGCGCGGGATTGAACACTGAAGCTTTCTTT. Its protein is CSAGLNTEAFF.

This clonotype was seen only a few times. The chain carries TRBV29-1 and TRBJ2-1; D gene ambiguous. The V gene lost 5 bases and the J gene lost 6 bases, with 8 bases spanning the gap. Germline V gene lookup returns CDR1 SQVTM and CDR2 ANQGSEA. The CDR3 sequence is 11 residues long. The CDR3 is CSVNPANEQFF. The CDR3 nucleotides are TGCAGCGTTAACCCCGCCAATGAGCAGTTCTTC.

The chain employs TRBV24-1 and TRBJ2-1; 10 bases map to TRBD1. The ends lost 3 bases at V and 8 bases at J; junction bases unmatched: 6. The CDR3 has 15 amino acids. Per the germline V gene, CDR1 is KGHDR and CDR2 is SFDVKD. CDR3 amino acids: CATSDPGQGYDEQFF. Written as DNA, the CDR3 is TGTGCCACCAGTGATCCGGGACAGGGGTACGATGAGCAGTTCTTC.

DNA for the CDR3: TGCAGTGGCCCGGGAGATAGCTATGGCTACACCTTC. Protein: CSGPGDSYGYTF. The genes are TRBV20-1 and TRBJ1-2; D is unclear. CDR3 length: 12 amino acids. Per germline, CDR1 DFQATT and CDR2 SNEGSKA (reference sequence). Trimming cost V 7 bases and J 4 bases, with 13 bases left between them.

The gene calls are TRBV20-1 and TRBJ2-1; D is tentatively TRBD1 or TRBD2 (6 bases each). Germline assignment: CDR1 DFQATT and CDR2 SNEGSKA (reference sequence). With 3 bases removed from V and 6 bases from J, the gap between germline ends came to 15 bases. The CDR3 loop spans 14 amino acids. The CDR3 sequence is CSARSTGACNEQFF. The CDR3 DNA follows: TGCAGTGCTAGGTCAACGGGGGCCTGCAATGAGCAGTTCTTC.

The sample holds a few counts of this clonotype. The J gene is TRBJ2-3, the V gene TRBV7-8; possibly TRBD1 for D (6 bases). Germline loops: CDR1 SGHVS, CDR2 FQNEAQ. The CDR3 totals 14 residues. Trimming cost V 10 bases and J 3 bases, with 17 bases left between them. For the CDR3, the DNA is TGTGCCACCAGATATCGGGACACAACAGATACGCAGTATTTT. Translated, it gives CATRYRDTTDTQYF.